This TCR beta chain originates from a study of spatial heterogeneity in lung cancer. Study summary: The authors sequenced available follow-up PBMC samples, taken a median of about 24 months after resection.

Time point reported: blood at routine non-recurrence follow-up after resection. Tumor, nontumor lung or frozen PBMC supplied whole RNA that was sequenced unsorted. Germline loops: CDR1 SGHNT, CDR2 YYREEE (reference sequence). This CDR3 spans 15 amino acids. J was trimmed by 4 bases and V by 1 base; bases with no gene match: 5. Single TCR cDNA molecules each had their own unique molecular identifier. TCRdb fed the 5' RACE reads into MiXCR, producing one record per CDR3 protein. This sample carries 50,000 to 60,000 distinct CDR3 sequences, more than 6.5% of them seen once, and the ten largest clones take roughly 35%.

The TCR sequence derives from a female donor with early-stage non-small cell lung cancer. The sample here was PBMCs, taken at follow-up. The V gene is TRBV5-4, the J gene TRBJ2-7, with 10 bases aligning to TRBD2. CDR3: CASSLLLAGFYEQYF. In DNA form, the CDR3 reads TGTGCCAGCAGCTTGTTACTAGCGGGGTTTTACGAGCAGTACTTC.